A single sample is the source of the 10 T cell receptor beta chains below, sequenced in a study of T cell repertoires in cytomegalovirus infection. TCRdb redid the calling of the reads with MiXCR, one entry per CDR3 protein. The data show about 680,000 distinct CDR3 sequences, with less than 25% seen just once and less than 10% held by the top ten. Sequencing was done on a sample of CD8+ T cells from PBMCs. These TCRs come from a human donor in good health (CMV status not recorded). Some clones in this sample may be carry-over from other donors' samples.

This clonotype has only a few counts. The chain couples TRBV6-2 or TRBV6-3 to TRBJ2-3, with 7 bases identical to TRBD1. J gave up 3 bases and V 7 bases, and 16 bases lay outside the gene matches. Germline CDR1 MNHEY, CDR2 SVGEGT. This CDR3 is 17 amino acids long. As DNA, the CDR3 is TGTGCCAGCACCCAAAACCCCATAGGGGGCTCGACAGATACGCAGTATTTT. The encoded protein is CASTQNPIGGSTDTQYF.

The V gene is TRBV7-9, the J gene TRBJ2-1, with 9 bases matching TRBD1. Per the germline V gene, CDR1 is SEHNR and CDR2 is FQNEAQ (reference sequence). The V gene end was trimmed by 5 bases and the J gene end by 7 bases; junction bases not matched to a gene: 6. This CDR3 is 14 amino acids long. CDR3: CASSPGTGLNEQFF. The CDR3 nucleotides read TGTGCCAGCAGCCCAGGGACAGGGTTAAATGAGCAGTTCTTC.

The chain uses TRBV15 and TRBJ1-5, with 10 bases fitting TRBD1. V trimming: 0 bases; J trimming: 4 bases; junction bases outside the gene matches: 6. The CDR3 length is 17 residues. CDR1 LNHNV and CDR2 YYDKDF come from the germline V gene (reference sequence). The CDR3 DNA reads TGTGCCACCAGCAGAGATGTTTGGACAGGGGGGAATCAGCCCCAGCATTTT. Translating gives CATSRDVWTGGNQPQHF.

This clonotype was observed at least ten times. J is TRBJ2-1 and V is TRBV7-9; D gene uncertain. The CDR3 length is 18 residues. Trimming left V 1 base short and J 5 bases short, with 21 bases between. Germline CDR1 SEHNR, CDR2 FQNEAQ (reference sequence). The CDR3 protein is CASSLVEAIPVINNEQFF. In DNA, the CDR3 is TGTGCCAGCAGCTTAGTGGAAGCTATCCCGGTCATTAACAATGAGCAGTTCTTC.

This clonotype was observed many times. This chain uses TRBV28 with TRBJ2-7; the D call may be TRBD1 or TRBD2 (6 bases each). There are 13 residues in the CDR3. Trimming shortened V by 7 bases and J by 0 bases, and 10 bases separated the two germline ends. Germline V gene data show CDR1 as MDHEN and CDR2 as SYDVKM. CDR3 sequence reads: CASTGGGSYEQYV. DNA for the CDR3: TGTGCCAGCACCGGGGGCGGCTCCTACGAGCAGTACGTC.

This clonotype was seen more than once but under ten times. The V and J genes are TRBV19 and TRBJ2-7; perhaps TRBD1 as D (6 bases). V shed 0 bases and J shed 3 bases, with 9 bases lying between them. The length of the CDR3 is 14 residues. From germline, CDR1 is LNHDA and CDR2 SQIVND (reference sequence). CDR3 in DNA: TGTGCCAGTAGTATAGATAACAGGGACTACGAGCAGTACTTC. Its translation is CASSIDNRDYEQYF.

This clonotype came up a few times. The chain joins TRBV25-1 to TRBJ2-5; D may correspond to TRBD1 or TRBD2 (5 bases each). Germline V CDR1 and CDR2: MGHDK, SYGVNS. The CDR3 runs 12 residues. V dropped 8 bases and J dropped 4 bases, with 11 bases sitting between them. In DNA form, the CDR3 reads TGTGCCAGCCGATTAGGGACAGAGACCCAGTACTTC. This gives the protein CASRLGTETQYF.

The chain links TRBV2 to TRBJ1-1; D unclear. In germline, CDR1 is SNHLY, CDR2 FYNNEI. This CDR3 comprises 15 residues. V lost 6 bases and J 1 base, leaving 15 bases between the germline ends. CDR3 in amino acids: CASRGSGPRNTEAFF. CDR3 nucleotide sequence: TGTGCCAGCAGGGGGTCCGGCCCCCGGAACACTGAAGCTTTCTTT.

The gene calls are TRBV6-2 or TRBV6-3 and TRBJ2-7; no reliable D call. Germline CDR1 and CDR2: MNHEY and SVGEGT. The CDR3 covers 12 residues. DNA of the CDR3: TGTACCAGCAGTCCAACTTCCTACGAGCAGTACGTC. This encodes CTSSPTSYEQYV.

DNA for the CDR3: TGTGCCAGCAGCGGACCGCTGCTCAGCTACGAGCAGTACTTC. This translates into CASSGPLLSYEQYF. This rearrangement joins TRBV12-3 or TRBV12-4 to TRBJ2-7; D is unresolved. V was shortened by 6 bases and J by 3 bases, with 15 bases between the two germline ends. This CDR3 comprises 14 residues.